Presented here are 6 T cell receptor beta chains from one specimen sequenced in a study of human T cells and chemical hapten exposure. The starting material, unfractionated whole blood, was used for total RNA extraction. The library put unique molecular identifiers onto individual cDNA molecules. In TCRdb, the reads were re-called with MiXCR into one record per CDR3 protein. The sample gives 95,000 to 150,000 distinct CDR3 sequences, about 7.7% of which show up once; more than 1.3% is in the top ten. The specimen sequenced was whole blood. All receptors derive from a human donor in good health. Some clones in this sample may be carry-over from other donors' samples.

This clonotype was counted between two and nine times. This chain uses TRBV11-1 with TRBJ2-2; a possible D gene is TRBD2 (6 bases). The CDR3 has 16 residues. The germline V gene encodes CDR1 SGHAT and CDR2 FQDESV (reference sequence). V lost 5 bases and J 6 bases, leaving 19 bases between the germline ends. CDR3 region: CASSLYGGTLAGELFF. CDR3 in DNA: TGTGCCAGCAGCCTTTACGGAGGGACGCTAGCCGGGGAGCTGTTTTTT.

Notes on this clonotype: A single base separates this from a much larger clone, so it may be a read error. Since no conserved phenylalanine or tryptophan closes the CDR3, a read error is the likely cause. The chain combines TRBV7-2 with TRBJ1-1; perhaps TRBD1 as D (6 bases). CDR3 length equals 14 residues. V shed 2 bases and J shed 5 bases, with 12 bases lying between them. CDR1 and CDR2 (germline): SGHTA, FQGNSA. CDR3 sequence (DNA): TGTGCCAGCAGCTTAATTCGGACAGAGACTGAAGCTTTCCTT. It encodes CASSLIRTETEAFL.

The rearrangement uses TRBV9 and TRBJ1-1; 8 bases match TRBD1. The V segment lost 3 bases and the J segment 3 bases; nucleotides outside the gene matches: 4. Germline-derived CDR1 and CDR2 are SGDLS and YYNGEE. This CDR3 region has 14 residues. The CDR3 coding sequence is TGTGCCAGCAGCGGACAGGGGCGAGACACTGAAGCTTTCTTT. Amino acid sequence: CASSGQGRDTEAFF. The full variable domain, with the rest looked up from reference TRBV9 and TRBJ1-1, is DSGVTQTPKHLITATGQRVTLRCSPRSGDLSVYWYQQSLDQGLQFLIQYYNGEERAKGNILERFSAQQFPDLHSELNLSSLELGDSALYFCASSGQGRDTEAFFGQGTRLTVV.

In its sample, this clonotype was seen a few times. The chain is built from TRBV25-1 and TRBJ2-7; 7 positions agree with TRBD2. V shed 2 bases, J shed 7 bases, and the junction held 20 bases outside the gene matches. CDR1 MGHDK and CDR2 SYGVNS come from the germline V gene. The CDR3 extends over 18 amino acids. DNA of the CDR3: TGTGCCAGCAGTGAAGAAGGGTCTAGCGGATGGAAGTCGAGGGAGCAGTACTTC. It codes for CASSEEGSSGWKSREQYF.

The gene calls are TRBV30 and TRBJ1-1; D is perhaps TRBD1 (5 bases). Trimming left V 3 bases short and J 3 bases short, with 11 bases between. CDR3 size: 13 residues. The germline V gene encodes CDR1 GTSNPN and CDR2 SVGIG (reference sequence). The CDR3 DNA reads TGTGCCTGGAGCGTCCAGGGCGACACTGAAGCTTTCTTT. This translates into CAWSVQGDTEAFF.

This clonotype was seen a few times. The chain employs TRBV29-1 and TRBJ2-7, with D perhaps TRBD1 (6 bases). V was clipped by 4 bases and J by 0 bases, with 10 bases between them. The CDR3 contains 13 residues. CDR1 is SQVTM and CDR2 is ANQGSEA in the germline V gene. CDR3 DNA: TGCAGCGTTGTCGGGACAAGCTCCTACGAGCAGTACTTC. It translates to CSVVGTSSYEQYF.